The clone carrying this T cell receptor beta chain was seen repeatedly, ten times or more. The data stem from a study of read filtering for tumor transcriptome and immune sequencing. From 350 to 500 ng of RNA, a library with molecular barcoded alpha/delta and beta/gamma adaptors was made. TCRdb re-called the reads with MiXCR, one entry per CDR3 protein. Here the sample spans approximately 65,000 distinct CDR3 sequences, approximately 13% being singletons. Per the germline V gene, CDR1 is SQVTM and CDR2 is ANQGSEA. The V and J ends lost 6 bases and 3 bases respectively, with 5 bases between them. CDR3 size: 10 residues. Every patient had bone marrow sampled while the disease was active.

What was sequenced was a population of CD138-negative cells sorted from bone marrow. The gene calls are TRBV29-1 and TRBJ1-1; D not resolved. The receptor was derived from a donor aged 40 or over with multiple myeloma. CDR3 bases: TGCAGCGTCGCGCACACTGAAGCTTTCTTT. Residues: CSVAHTEAFF.